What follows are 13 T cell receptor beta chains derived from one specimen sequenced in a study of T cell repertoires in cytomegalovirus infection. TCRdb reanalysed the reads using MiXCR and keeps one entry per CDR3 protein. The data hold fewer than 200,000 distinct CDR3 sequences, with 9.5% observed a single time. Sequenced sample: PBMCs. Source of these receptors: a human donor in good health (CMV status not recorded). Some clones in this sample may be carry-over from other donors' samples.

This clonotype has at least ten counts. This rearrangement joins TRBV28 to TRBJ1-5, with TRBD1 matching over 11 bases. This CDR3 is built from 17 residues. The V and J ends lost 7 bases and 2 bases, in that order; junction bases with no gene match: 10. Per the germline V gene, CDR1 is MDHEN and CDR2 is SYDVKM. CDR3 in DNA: TGTGCCAGCACATGGACAGGGGGCCTTTTGGGCAATCAGCCCCAGCATTTT. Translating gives CASTWTGGLLGNQPQHF.

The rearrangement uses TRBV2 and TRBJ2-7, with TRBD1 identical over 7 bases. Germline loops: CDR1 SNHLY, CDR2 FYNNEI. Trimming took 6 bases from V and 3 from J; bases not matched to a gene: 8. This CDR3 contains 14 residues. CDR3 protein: CASRATGTVYEQYF. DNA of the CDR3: TGTGCCAGCAGAGCAACCGGGACAGTCTACGAGCAGTACTTC.

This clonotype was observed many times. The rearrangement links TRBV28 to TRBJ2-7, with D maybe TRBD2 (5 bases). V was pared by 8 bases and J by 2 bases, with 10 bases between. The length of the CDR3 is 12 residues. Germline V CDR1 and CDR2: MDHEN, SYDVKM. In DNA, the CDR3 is TGTGCCAGCTGCGGGTTTCCCTACGAGCAGTACTTC. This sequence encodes CASCGFPYEQYF.

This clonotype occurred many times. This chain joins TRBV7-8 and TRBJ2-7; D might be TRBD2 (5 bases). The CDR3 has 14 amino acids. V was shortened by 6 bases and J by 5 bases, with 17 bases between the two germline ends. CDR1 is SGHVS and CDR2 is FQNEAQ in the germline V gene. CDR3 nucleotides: TGTGCCAGCAGAACACGCTTGGACGGGAACGAGCAGTACTTC. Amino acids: CASRTRLDGNEQYF.

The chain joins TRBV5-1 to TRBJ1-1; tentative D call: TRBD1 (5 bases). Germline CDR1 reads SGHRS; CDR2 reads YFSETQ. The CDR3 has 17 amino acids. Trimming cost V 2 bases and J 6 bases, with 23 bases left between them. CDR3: CASSLRVGGGIGPEAFF. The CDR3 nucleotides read TGCGCCAGCAGCTTAAGGGTCGGGGGGGGAATTGGGCCTGAAGCTTTCTTT. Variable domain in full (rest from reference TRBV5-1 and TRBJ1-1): KAGVTQTPRYLIKTRGQQVTLSCSPISGHRSVSWYQQTPGQGLQFLFEYFSETQRNKGNFPGRFSGRQFSNSRSEMNVSTLELGDSALYLCASSLRVGGGIGPEAFFGQGTRLTVV.

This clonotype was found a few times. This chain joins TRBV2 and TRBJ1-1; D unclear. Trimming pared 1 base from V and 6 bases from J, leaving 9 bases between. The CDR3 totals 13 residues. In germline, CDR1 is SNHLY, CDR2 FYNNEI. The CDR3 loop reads CASSEEGWAEAFF. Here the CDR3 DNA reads TGTGCCAGCAGTGAAGAAGGGTGGGCTGAAGCTTTCTTT.

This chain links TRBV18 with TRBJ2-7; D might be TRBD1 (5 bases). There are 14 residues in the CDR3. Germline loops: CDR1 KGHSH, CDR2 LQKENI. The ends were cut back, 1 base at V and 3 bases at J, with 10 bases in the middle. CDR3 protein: CASSPLGQVYEQYF. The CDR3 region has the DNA TGTGCCAGCTCACCACTCGGACAAGTCTACGAGCAGTACTTC.

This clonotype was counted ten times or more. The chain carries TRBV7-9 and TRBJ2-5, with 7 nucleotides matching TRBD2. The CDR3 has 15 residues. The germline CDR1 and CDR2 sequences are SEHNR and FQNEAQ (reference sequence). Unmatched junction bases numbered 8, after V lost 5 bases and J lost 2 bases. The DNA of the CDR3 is TGTGCCAGCAGCCTACTAGCGCAGGGTCAAGAGACCCAGTACTTC. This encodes CASSLLAQGQETQYF.

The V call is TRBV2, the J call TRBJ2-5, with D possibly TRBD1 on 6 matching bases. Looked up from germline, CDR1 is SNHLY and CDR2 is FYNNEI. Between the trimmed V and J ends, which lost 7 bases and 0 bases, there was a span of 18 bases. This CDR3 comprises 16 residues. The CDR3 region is CASINSLRDNQETQYF. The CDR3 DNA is TGTGCCAGCATAAATTCGCTCCGGGACAACCAAGAGACCCAGTACTTC.

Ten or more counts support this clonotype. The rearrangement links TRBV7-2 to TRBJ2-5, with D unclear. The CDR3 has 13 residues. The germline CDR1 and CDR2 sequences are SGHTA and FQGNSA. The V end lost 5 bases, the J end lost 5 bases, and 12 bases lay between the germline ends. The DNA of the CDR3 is TGTGCCAGCAGCCCCCTGGGCAGGGAGACCCAGTACTTC. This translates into CASSPLGRETQYF.

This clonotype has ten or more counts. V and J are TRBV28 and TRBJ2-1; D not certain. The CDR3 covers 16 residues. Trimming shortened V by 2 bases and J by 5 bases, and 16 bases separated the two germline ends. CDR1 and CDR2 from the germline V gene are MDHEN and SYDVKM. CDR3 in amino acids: CASSLMVGIFNNEQFF. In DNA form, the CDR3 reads TGTGCCAGCAGTTTAATGGTGGGGATCTTCAACAATGAGCAGTTCTTC.

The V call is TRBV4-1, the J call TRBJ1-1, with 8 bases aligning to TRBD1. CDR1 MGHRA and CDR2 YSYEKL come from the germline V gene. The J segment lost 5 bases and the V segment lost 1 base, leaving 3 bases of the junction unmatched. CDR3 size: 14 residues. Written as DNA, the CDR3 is TGCGCCAGCAGCCAAGGGACAGGGTTAACTGAAGCTTTCTTT. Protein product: CASSQGTGLTEAFF.

CDR3 coding DNA: TGTGCCAGCAGTCAATGGACAGGGACCTACAATGAGCAGTTCTTC. It translates to CASSQWTGTYNEQFF. This chain connects TRBV6-8 to TRBJ2-1; 8 bases fit TRBD1. Germline CDR1 MNHGY, CDR2 SAAAGT. Losses at the gene ends were 5 bases for V and 2 bases for J; bases not matched to a gene: 5. This CDR3 has 15 residues.